This T cell receptor beta chain was documented in a study of T cells after yellow fever vaccination. Study context: Each low-cell-number fraction was prepared by means of SMART-Seq v4 Ultra Low Input.

The TCR cDNA carried a universal primer site and UMIs from 5'RACE template switching. TCRdb analysed the 5' RACE reads with MiXCR anew, one entry per CDR3 protein. The table shows just under 600,000 distinct CDR3 sequences, with roughly 13% occurring only once. Findings of the study overall: Contaminants from the bulk population, in the form of abundant clonotypes, could be found in FACS-sorted repertoires. The study re-detected most primary-vaccination clones after the booster (about 95% CD4, approximately 88% CD8).

This clonotype showed up just a few times. Its antigen is still unknown. The CDR3 extends over 15 amino acids. Germline V CDR1 and CDR2: SGDLS, YYNGEE. Trimming took 0 bases from V and 0 from J, leaving 10 bases between them. The specimen was PBMCs, collected on the day of the yellow fever booster vaccination. The clonotype originates from a man aged 25 to 40 who received the YFV17D yellow fever vaccine. V gene TRBV9 combines with J gene TRBJ2-7, with TRBD2 as a possible D gene (6 bases). The CDR3 protein is CASSVGSGFSYEQYF. The CDR3 DNA is TGTGCCAGCAGCGTAGGTAGCGGATTCTCCTACGAGCAGTACTTC.